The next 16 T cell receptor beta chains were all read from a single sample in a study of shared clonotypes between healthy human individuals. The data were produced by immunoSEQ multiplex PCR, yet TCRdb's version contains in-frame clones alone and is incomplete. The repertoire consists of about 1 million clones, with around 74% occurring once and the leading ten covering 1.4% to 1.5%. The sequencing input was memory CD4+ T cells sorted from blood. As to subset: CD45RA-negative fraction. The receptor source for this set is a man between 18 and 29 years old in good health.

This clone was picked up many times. The CDR3 reads CASSLGQERAYGYTF. The DNA of the CDR3 is TGTGCCAGCAGCTTAGGACAGGAGAGGGCCTATGGCTACACCTTC. J is TRBJ1-2 and V is TRBV7-9, with D perhaps matching TRBD1 (6 bases). Germline V lookup: CDR1 SEHNR, CDR2 FQNEAQ (reference sequence). The CDR3 length is 15 residues. V lost 1 base to trimming and J lost 4 bases, with 13 bases between them.

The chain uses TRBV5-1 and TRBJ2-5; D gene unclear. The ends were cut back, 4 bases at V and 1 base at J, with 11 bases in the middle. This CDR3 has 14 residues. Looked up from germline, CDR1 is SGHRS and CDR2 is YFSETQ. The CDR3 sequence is CASSAVLSQETQYF. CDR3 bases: TGCGCCAGCAGCGCAGTACTATCCCAAGAGACCCAGTACTTC.

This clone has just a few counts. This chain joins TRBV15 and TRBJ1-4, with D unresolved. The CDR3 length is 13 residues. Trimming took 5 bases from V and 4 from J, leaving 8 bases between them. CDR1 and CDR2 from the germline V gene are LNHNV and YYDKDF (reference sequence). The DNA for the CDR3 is TGTGCCACCAGCGCCACAGATAATGAAAAACTGTTTTTT. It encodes CATSATDNEKLFF.

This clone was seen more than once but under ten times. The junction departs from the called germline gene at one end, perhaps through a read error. The CDR3 DNA is TGTGCCGGTAGACAGGGCGCGAACACCGGGGAGCTGTTTTTT. Its protein product is CAGRQGANTGELFF. The chain has TRBV19 and TRBJ2-2, with 7 bases that match TRBD1. This CDR3 contains 14 residues. Germline assignment: CDR1 LNHDA and CDR2 SQIVND (reference sequence).

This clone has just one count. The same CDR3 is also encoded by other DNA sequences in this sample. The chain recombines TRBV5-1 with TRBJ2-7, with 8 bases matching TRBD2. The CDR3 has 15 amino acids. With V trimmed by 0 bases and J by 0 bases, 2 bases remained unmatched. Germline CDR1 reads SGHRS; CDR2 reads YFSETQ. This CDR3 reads CASSLVAGSSYEQYF. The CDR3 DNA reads TGCGCCAGCAGCTTGGTAGCGGGAAGCTCCTACGAGCAGTACTTC.

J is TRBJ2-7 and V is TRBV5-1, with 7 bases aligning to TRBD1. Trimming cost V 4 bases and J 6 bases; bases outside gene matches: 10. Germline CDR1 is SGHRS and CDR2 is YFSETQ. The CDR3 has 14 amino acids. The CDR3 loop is CASSPNIQGFEQYF. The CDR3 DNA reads TGCGCCAGCAGCCCGAACATACAGGGGTTCGAGCAGTACTTC.

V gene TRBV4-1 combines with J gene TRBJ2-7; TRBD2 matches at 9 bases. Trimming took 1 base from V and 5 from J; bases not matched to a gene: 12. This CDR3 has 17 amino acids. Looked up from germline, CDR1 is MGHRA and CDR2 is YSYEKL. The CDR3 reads CASSQAATSGKGHEQYF. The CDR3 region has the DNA TGCGCCAGCAGCCAAGCCGCGACTAGCGGCAAGGGGCACGAGCAGTACTTC.

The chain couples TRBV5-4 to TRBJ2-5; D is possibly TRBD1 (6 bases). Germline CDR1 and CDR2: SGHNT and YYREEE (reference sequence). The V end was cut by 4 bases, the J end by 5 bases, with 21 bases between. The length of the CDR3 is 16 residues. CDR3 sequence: CASSAKTGPRGETQYF. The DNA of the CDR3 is TGTGCCAGCAGCGCCAAGACCGGTCCAAGGGGGGAGACCCAGTACTTC.

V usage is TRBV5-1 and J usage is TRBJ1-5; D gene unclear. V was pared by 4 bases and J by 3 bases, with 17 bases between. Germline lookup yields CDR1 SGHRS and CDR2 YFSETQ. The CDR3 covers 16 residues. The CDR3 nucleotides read TGCGCCAGCAGCCCTGAGCCTGGACGGATCAATCAGCCCCAGCATTTT. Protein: CASSPEPGRINQPQHF.

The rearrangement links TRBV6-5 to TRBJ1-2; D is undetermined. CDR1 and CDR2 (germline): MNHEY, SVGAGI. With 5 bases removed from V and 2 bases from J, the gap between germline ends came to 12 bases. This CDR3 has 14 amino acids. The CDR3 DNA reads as TGTGCCAGCAGTAAGGATCAGATCAACTATGGCTACACCTTC. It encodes CASSKDQINYGYTF.

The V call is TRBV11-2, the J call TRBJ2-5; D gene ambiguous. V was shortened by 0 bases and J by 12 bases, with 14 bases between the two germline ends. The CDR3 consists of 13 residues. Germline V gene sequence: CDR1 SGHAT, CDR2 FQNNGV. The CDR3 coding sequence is TGTGCCAGCAGCTTAGATAGGCTGGGAAGGGAGTACTTC. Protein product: CASSLDRLGREYF.

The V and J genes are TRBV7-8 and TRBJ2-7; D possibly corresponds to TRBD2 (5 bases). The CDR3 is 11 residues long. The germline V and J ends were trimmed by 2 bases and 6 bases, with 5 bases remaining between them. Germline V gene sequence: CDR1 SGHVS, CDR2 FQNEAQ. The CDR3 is CASSLTSEQYF. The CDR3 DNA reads TGTGCCAGCAGCTTAACTAGCGAGCAGTACTTC.

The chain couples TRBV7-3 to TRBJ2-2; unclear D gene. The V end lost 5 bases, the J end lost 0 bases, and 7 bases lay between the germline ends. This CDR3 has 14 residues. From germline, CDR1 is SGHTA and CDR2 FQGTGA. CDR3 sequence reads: CASSRLPNTGELFF. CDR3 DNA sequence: TGTGCCAGCAGCAGGCTGCCGAACACCGGGGAGCTGTTTTTT.

The CDR3 sequence: CASSFPDRGYEQYF. The CDR3 bases are TGTGCCAGCAGTTTCCCGGACAGGGGATACGAGCAGTACTTC. The gene calls are TRBV28 and TRBJ2-7; the match to TRBD1 covers 9 bases. Germline V lookup: CDR1 MDHEN, CDR2 SYDVKM. V was clipped by 3 bases and J by 4 bases; unmatched bases: 4. The CDR3 is made up of 14 amino acids.

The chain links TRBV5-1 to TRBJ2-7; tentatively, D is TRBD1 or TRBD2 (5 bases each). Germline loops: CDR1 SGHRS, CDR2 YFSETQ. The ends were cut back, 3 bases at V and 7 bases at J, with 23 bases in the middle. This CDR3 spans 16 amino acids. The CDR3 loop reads CASSSNIGTERSEQYF. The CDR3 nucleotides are TGCGCCAGCAGCTCTAACATAGGGACCGAAAGGTCTGAGCAGTACTTC.

In nucleotides, the CDR3 is TGTGCCAGCAGTGAAAGGGGATTCACTGAAGCTTTCTTT. Protein sequence: CASSERGFTEAFF. The rearrangement uses TRBV2 and TRBJ1-1, with D possibly matching TRBD1 (5 bases). The germline gives CDR1 SNHLY, CDR2 FYNNEI. V was cut by 2 bases and J by 4 bases, with 8 bases left in between. The length of the CDR3 is 13 residues.